This T cell receptor beta chain originates from a study of cytomegalovirus exposure and HLA in healthy donors (dated by TCRdb to the late 2010s). Turning to the overall study: An earlier analysis of some 600 of the donors reported about 280 Gb of sequence data and around 110 million unique TCR beta sequences obtained from approximately 180 million T cells. On average, 235,054 unique TCR beta nucleotide sequences were sequenced per donor among fewer than 500 genotyped donors of the cohort, with around 19% of those sequences being non-productive. The study aimed to test whether cataloging public T cell receptors could reveal signatures of past pathogen exposure. The number of donors typed differed by locus, with 629-630 for A, B, C, DRB1 and DQB1, around 500 for DQA1, 600 to 610 for DPA1, and about 450 for DPB1. A later genetic analysis took genome-wide SNP genotypes for about 65% of the 666 donors and used that subset as a discovery cohort. The T cell repertoires of several hundred subjects were profiled by immunosequencing and related to cytomegalovirus serostatus. The genetic ancestry cluster associated with self-reported Caucasian donors included roughly 84% of the approximately 430 genotyped donors. To predict cytomegalovirus infection status, the study brought together high-throughput TCR immunosequencing, statistical association of individual TCRs with disease status, and machine learning. Rather than drawing on any new phenotypic data, the later analysis identified candidate immune exposures from TCR beta sequences and the way those sequences occurred across donors. In a later analysis, previously published TCR beta repertoires from several hundred donors were re-analyzed and high-resolution HLA genotyping was added so that TCR occurrence patterns could be studied. Around 320 gigabases of sequencing data and around 87 million unique TCR sequences were included in an early release covering around 650 HLA-typed donors. Besides the first cohort of 666 subjects, a separate validation cohort made up of over 100 different subjects was used. All discovery cohort repertoires had been generated on a single sequencing platform. An earlier analysis of several hundred of the donors applied high-throughput TCR beta sequencing to assess whether each TCR beta V gene segment acted as functional or pseudogenic. Donor age, sex, ethnicity and CMV serostatus were compiled alongside the repertoire data. About five DR-DQ haplotypes were handled as single units for association and clustering, since linkage in the cohort was strong. HLA typing included class I and class II loci at four-digit resolution. Broad study findings and their caveats: When HLA alleles, especially DR and DQ, strongly co-occurred, attributing TCR associations to individual alleles was difficult. The study listed over 150 TCR beta chains as associated with cytomegalovirus. A cluster of highly shared sequence variants was judged likely to be a technical artifact of the sequencing pipeline. Across donors, most TCR sequences were observed very rarely, whereas some public TCRs were present in many individuals. The earlier analysis of 450 to 700 of the donors excluded 15 to 20 rarely observed V segments, including chromosome 9 orphons, because counts were too low. Most CMV-associated TCR beta chains appeared to be HLA-restricted in a later analysis, and the HLA associations seemed to be driven largely by CMV exposure. Compared with equally common non-associated chains, HLA-associated TCR beta chains in a later analysis were more clonally expanded and had lower generation probabilities. According to a later analysis, TCR association rates differed among HLA loci, with DRB1 alleles showing the most associated TCRs and HLA-C alleles showing the fewest. According to a later analysis, parvovirus B19, influenza, CMV and Epstein-Barr virus appeared linked to several top co-occurrence clusters. Because HLA typing was unavailable for some donors at each locus, only the typed subset was used in association tests. The only immune exposure information available for the cohort was CMV serostatus. Linkage disequilibrium might explain the correlated functional status among segregating V segments, but an unknown experimental factor could not be excluded. In vitro tests confirmed that three of the cytomegalovirus-associated TCR beta chains recognize cytomegalovirus antigens. In an earlier analysis of approximately 590 of the donors, most TCR beta V segments appeared in productive rearrangements about 90% or about 30% of the time, broadly matching IMGT annotations. Some IMGT-functional V segments, including TRBV6-2 and TRBV6-3, could not be told apart with the 87-base-pair reads, so those segments were excluded. It was suggested by the authors that the approach could potentially be generalized to other disease states and immunological phenotypes. Roughly uniform sequencing depth across donors was assumed in presence/absence analyses, although this assumption may not hold. In both the original and validation cohorts, the classifier was reported to diagnose cytomegalovirus status with high specificity and sensitivity. An association between a missense DCLRE1C variant and V-gene and J-gene trimming of TCR beta chains was found in a later genetic analysis and replicated in an independent cohort. A later analysis associated 16,951 TCR beta sequences with specific HLA alleles at a false discovery rate of 0.05. According to a later genetic analysis, donors in an Asian-associated ancestry cluster had fewer N-insertions in productive TCRs than the approximately 630-donor mean. The cohort was sequenced for TCR beta chains only, and without alpha or paired-chain data the features that could be detected were limited. A further reported finding was that TCR beta sequences accurately predicted the HLA-A and HLA-B alleles for most subjects in the first cohort.

The cohort was made up of 666 healthy bone marrow donors. At the time of sampling, all cohort members were nominally healthy, though unrecorded immune exposures were likely present. The donor tested CMV seronegative and was one of the 352 seronegative cohort members. A peripheral blood sample was provided by each donor, and peripheral blood mononuclear cells were used for TCR beta sequencing. Genomic DNA was extracted from the blood cell samples with the Qiagen DNeasy Blood Extraction Kit. To prepare the library, the immunoSEQ multiplex PCR assay was applied. For the multiplex PCR, a mixture combining 60 forward primers for TCR Vbeta segments and 13 reverse primers for TCR Jbeta segments was used. Amplification of the CDR3 region of rearranged TCR beta genes was performed with a multiplex PCR assay on genomic DNA. The amplified TCR beta libraries were sequenced on the Illumina HiSeq System as 87-base-pair reads. The original pipeline was this. A later analysis tallied around 87 million unique TCR beta chains across the 666 repertoires, and some 10 million of those chains were shared by two or more donors. To remove PCR and sequencing errors, raw reads were error-corrected and collapsed into unique sequences using a nearest-neighbor algorithm that merged closely related sequences. CDR3 sequences were aligned to IMGT reference sequences to assign V, D and J gene segments. For a sequence to be retained, at least a six-nucleotide match to both a V gene segment and a J gene segment was required. Rearrangements were called productive when the CDR3 lacked stop codons and stayed in frame with V and J; all others were non-productive. CDR3 was defined according to IMGT convention as the region running from the second conserved V-encoded cysteine to the conserved J-encoded phenylalanine. Sequences without an unambiguous match to a single V gene segment were excluded from the earlier analysis of several hundred of the donors. An earlier analysis of approximately 590 of the donors classified V segments as functional when productive rearrangements were above 56.7% and as segregating when the standard deviation between donors was above 5%. A statistical classification framework was built to diagnose cytomegalovirus status from the catalog of TCR beta chain sequences. A later analysis assigned V and J genes by comparing TCR nucleotide sequences with IMGT/GENE-DB human TR gene sequences. In a later analysis, CDR3 sequences and most-parsimonious VDJ recombination scenarios were assigned using the TCRdist pipeline. In a later analysis, each TCR beta chain was defined by its CDR3 amino acid sequence together with its V-gene family, and reads without a unique V-gene family were excluded. A later analysis removed nearly 600 highly shared, low-generation-probability nucleotide sequences to deal with suspected cross-contamination and a sequencing artifact. In a later analysis, a clonal expansion index for each public chain was calculated from normalized within-repertoire ranks of inferred template counts. In a later analysis, generation probabilities were computed using a VDJ recombination model fitted to out-of-frame rearrangements, and the results were checked against IGoR. Hypergeometric tests were used in a later analysis to score TCR-TCR, TCR-HLA and TCR-CMV co-occurrence, with a repertoire-size bias correction applied to the TCR pairs. In a later analysis, false discovery rates were estimated by permuting HLA or CMV assignments 20 times. In a later analysis, co-occurring TCRs were grouped with DBSCAN, and TCRdist sequence similarity was added when clustering was performed within HLA-allele-positive subsets. Repertoires with fewer than 30,000 or more than 120,000 public chains were left out of co-occurrence clustering, as were about 5 repertoires with anomalous nucleotide sharing. The source is immuneACCESS, and TCRdb retained only in-frame sequences with V and J called. Part of the clones is not carried over; for the studies checked, unresolved V genes explain less than half of this, and the remainder is unexplained. That table supplies the V and J calls and clone size; D and trimming were determined from the DNA. The sample table shows 120,000 to 150,000 clones, and 60% to 80% are seen once. Roughly 0.69% of the sample is in the top ten clones.

As to this clone: There is no known antigen for this receptor. There are no base qualities to consult, and no much larger clone falls within one base.

The germline V gene yields SGDLS for CDR1 and YYNGEE for CDR2. For this chain, trimming is 2 bases at the V end and 5 bases at the J end, and the number of junction bases without a gene match is 9. The CDR3 sequence holds 16 residues, the cysteine and phenylalanine included. The entry retains the CDR3 DNA only, 48 bases that are in frame from base 1. Sequenced: PBMCs. This TCR derives from a male donor in good health and CMV-seronegative. Recombination joined TRBV9 with TRBJ2-1; 8 of the junction bases match TRBD1. In nucleotide form, the sequence is TGTGCCAGCAGCGTTAAAACACAGGGGGTCAACAATGAGCAGTTCTTC. Protein translation: CASSVKTQGVNNEQFF.